The present entry profiles one T cell receptor (beta chain) with its context. This sample was included in a study of blood T cell repertoires in COVID-19. Study-wide background: Acute and convalescent COVID-19 samples came from the United States, Italy and Spain. PBMCs, B-cell-depleted T cells, or T cells provided the cDNA or gDNA that made up the material.

CDR1 and CDR2 (germline): MDHEN, SYDVKM. The CDR3 sequence is 15 residues long. V shed 5 bases and J shed 4 bases, with 16 bases lying between them. In the authors' methods: From reference gene primer amplification, estimates of nucleated cell counts were derived. Method: immunoSEQ multiplex PCR; TCRdb's copy keeps in-frame clones and lacks some. Clone size and V and J calls were adopted from that table, with D and trimming inferred from the DNA. The sample includes 200,000 to 300,000 clones, around nine tenths seen only once; the top ten take roughly 2%. The chain carries TRBV28 and TRBJ2-3, with D possibly matching TRBD1 (5 bases). The clonotype was recovered from a man younger than 40 with active or convalescent COVID-19. The sequenced sample consisted of peripheral blood. The CDR3 DNA reads as TGTGCCAGCAGTGGTCCTTCCATGGGGCCAGATACGCAGTATTTT. Residues: CASSGPSMGPDTQYF.